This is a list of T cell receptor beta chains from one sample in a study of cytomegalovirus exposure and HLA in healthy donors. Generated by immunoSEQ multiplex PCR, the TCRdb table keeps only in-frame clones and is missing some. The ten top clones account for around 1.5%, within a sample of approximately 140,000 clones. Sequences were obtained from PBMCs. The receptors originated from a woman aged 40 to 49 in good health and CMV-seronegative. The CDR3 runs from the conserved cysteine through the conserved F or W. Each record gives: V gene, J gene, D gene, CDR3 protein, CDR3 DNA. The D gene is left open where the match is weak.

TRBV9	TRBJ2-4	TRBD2	CASSPRRIGLAGAPQYF	TGTGCCAGCAGCCCGAGGAGGATCGGACTAGCGGGGGCCCCACAGTACTTC
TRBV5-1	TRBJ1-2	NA	CASSLLGVGNYGYTF	TGCGCCAGCAGCTTGCTAGGTGTAGGCAACTATGGCTACACCTTC
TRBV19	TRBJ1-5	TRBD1	CASSMDRGRKGYSNQPQHF	TGTGCCAGTAGTATGGACAGGGGGCGGAAAGGTTATAGCAATCAGCCCCAGCATTTT
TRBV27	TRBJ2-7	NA	CASSRASTASYEQYF	TGTGCCAGCAGTCGCGCCTCGACAGCATCCTACGAGCAGTACTTC
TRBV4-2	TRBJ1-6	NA	CASSQAPGPSSYNSPLHF	TGTGCCAGCAGCCAAGCTCCAGGGCCGAGCTCCTATAATTCACCCCTCCACTTT
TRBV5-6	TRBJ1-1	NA	CASSLVGEVTEAFF	TGTGCCAGCAGCTTGGTAGGGGAGGTAACTGAAGCTTTCTTT
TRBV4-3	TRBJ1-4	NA	CASSQDTGSRSEKLFF	TGCGCCAGCAGCCAAGACACAGGTTCGCGGAGCGAAAAACTGTTTTTT
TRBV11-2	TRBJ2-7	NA	CASTPTDGFDEQYF	TGTGCCAGCACCCCGACAGACGGGTTCGACGAGCAGTACTTC
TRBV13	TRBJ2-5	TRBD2	CASSSQRGGTRETQYF	TGTGCCAGCAGCTCGCAGCGGGGGGGCACCAGGGAGACCCAGTACTTC
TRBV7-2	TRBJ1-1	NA	CASSPRVGNTEAFF	TGTGCCAGCAGCCCCAGGGTAGGGAACACTGAAGCTTTCTTT
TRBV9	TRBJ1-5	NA	CASSAGTLSNQPQHF	TGTGCCAGCAGCGCGGGGACACTTAGCAATCAGCCCCAGCATTTT
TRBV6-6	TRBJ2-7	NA	CASSQEAYEQYF	TGTGCCAGCAGTCAGGAGGCCTACGAGCAGTACTTC
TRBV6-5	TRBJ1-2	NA	CASSSGGYGYTF	TGTGCCAGCAGTTCCGGGGGGTATGGCTACACCTTC
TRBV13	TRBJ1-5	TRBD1	CASSLRQGMDQPQHF	TGTGCCAGCAGCTTACGACAGGGAATGGATCAGCCCCAGCATTTT
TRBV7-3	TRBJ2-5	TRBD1	CASSLTGQGETQYF	TGTGCCAGCAGCTTAACGGGACAGGGCGAGACCCAGTACTTC
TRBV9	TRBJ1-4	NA	CASSAVGRESNEKLFF	TGTGCCAGCAGCGCCGTAGGGAGGGAATCTAATGAAAAACTGTTTTTT
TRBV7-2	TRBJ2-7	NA	CASSRNILGGYEQYF	TGTGCCAGCAGCCGTAATATCTTAGGGGGCTACGAGCAGTACTTC
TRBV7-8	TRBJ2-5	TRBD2	CASSSRTSGGWQTQYF	TGTGCCAGCAGCTCGAGGACTAGCGGGGGTTGGCAGACCCAGTACTTC
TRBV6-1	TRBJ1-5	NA	CASSEEGRQPQHF	TGTGCCAGCAGTGAAGAGGGGCGGCAGCCCCAGCATTTT
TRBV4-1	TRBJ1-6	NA	CASSRGWARSPLHF	TGCGCCAGCAGTCGAGGGTGGGCCAGGTCACCCCTCCACTTT
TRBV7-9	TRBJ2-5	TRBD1	CASSPGLTGVITQYF	TGTGCCAGCAGCCCTGGCCTGACAGGGGTGATCACCCAGTACTTC
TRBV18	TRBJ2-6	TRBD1	CASSPGQGPTGANVLTF	TGTGCCAGCTCACCGGGACAGGGGCCGACTGGGGCCAACGTCCTGACTTTC
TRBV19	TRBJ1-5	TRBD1	CASSSRDRGSSPNQPQHF	TGTGCCAGTAGTTCCCGGGACAGGGGGTCCTCCCCCAATCAGCCCCAGCATTTT
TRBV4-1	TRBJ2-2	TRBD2	CASSQDGTSGSNTGELFF	TGCGCCAGCAGCCAAGATGGGACTAGCGGATCGAACACCGGGGAGCTGTTTTTT
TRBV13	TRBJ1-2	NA	CASSLHRGGNYGYTF	TGTGCCAGCAGCCTTCATCGCGGAGGGAACTATGGCTACACCTTC
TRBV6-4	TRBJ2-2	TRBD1	CASSEGGGSTGELFF	TGTGCCAGCAGTGAAGGGGGCGGTAGCACCGGGGAGCTGTTTTTT
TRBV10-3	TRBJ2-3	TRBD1	CAATGADTQYF	TGTGCCGCAACAGGGGCCGATACGCAGTATTTT
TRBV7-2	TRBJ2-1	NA	CASSLAFSSYNEQFF	TGTGCCAGCAGCTTAGCGTTTTCGAGCTACAATGAGCAGTTCTTC
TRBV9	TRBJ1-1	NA	CASSVAGYTEAFF	TGTGCCAGCAGCGTAGCAGGGTACACTGAAGCTTTCTTT
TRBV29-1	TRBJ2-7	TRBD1	CSVGARGQGTYEQYF	TGCAGCGTTGGGGCCAGAGGACAGGGGACCTACGAGCAGTACTTC
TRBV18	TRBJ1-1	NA	CASSPPTRGGNTEAFF	TGTGCCAGCTCACCACCCACTCGGGGAGGGAACACTGAAGCTTTCTTT
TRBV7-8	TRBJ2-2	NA	CASSFLRSGELFF	TGTGCCAGCAGCTTCCTCCGGTCCGGGGAGCTGTTTTTT
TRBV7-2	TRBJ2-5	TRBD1	CASRPGQIFQETQYF	TGTGCCAGCAGACCGGGACAGATCTTTCAAGAGACCCAGTACTTC
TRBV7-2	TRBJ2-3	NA	CASSFQGTDTQYF	TGTGCCAGCAGCTTCCAGGGAACAGATACGCAGTATTTT
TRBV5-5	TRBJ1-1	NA	CASRRNPQGKNTEAFF	TGTGCCAGCCGTCGAAACCCACAGGGTAAGAACACTGAAGCTTTCTTT
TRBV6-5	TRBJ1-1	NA	CASSLGTLNTEAFF	TGTGCCAGCAGTTTGGGGACTTTGAACACTGAAGCTTTCTTT
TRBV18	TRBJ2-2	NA	CASSPMPGAEGELFF	TGTGCCAGCTCACCCATGCCGGGAGCTGAAGGGGAGCTGTTTTTT
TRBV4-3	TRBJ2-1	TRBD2	CASSHRGGHNEQFF	TGCGCCAGCAGCCACCGGGGGGGCCACAATGAGCAGTTCTTC
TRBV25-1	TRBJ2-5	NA	CASSAPSARGETQYF	TGTGCCAGCAGTGCCCCTAGCGCTCGGGGAGAGACCCAGTACTTC
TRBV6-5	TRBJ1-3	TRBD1	CASSRQGTIYF	TGTGCCAGCAGTCGACAGGGAACCATATATTTT
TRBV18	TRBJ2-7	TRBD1	CASSPGQGPEQYF	TGTGCCAGCTCCCCCGGACAGGGGCCCGAGCAGTACTTC
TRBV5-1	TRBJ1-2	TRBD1	CASSGLQGVSYGYTF	TGCGCCAGCAGCGGACTACAGGGGGTCAGTTATGGCTACACCTTC
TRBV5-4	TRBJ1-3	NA	CASSSGSSSGNTIYF	TGTGCCAGCAGCTCCGGGTCTAGCTCTGGAAACACCATATATTTT
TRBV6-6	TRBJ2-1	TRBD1	CASSYPRTGNNEQFF	TGTGCCAGCAGTTACCCCCGGACAGGGAACAATGAGCAGTTCTTC
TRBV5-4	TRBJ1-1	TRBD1	CASSDGQGDTEAFF	TGTGCCAGCAGCGATGGACAGGGCGACACTGAAGCTTTCTTT
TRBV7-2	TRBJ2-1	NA	CASTRTFGDEQFF	TGTGCCAGCACCCGAACCTTCGGGGATGAGCAGTTCTTC
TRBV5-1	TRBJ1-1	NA	CASSLGRAGEAFF	TGCGCCAGCAGCTTGGGCAGGGCAGGTGAAGCTTTCTTT
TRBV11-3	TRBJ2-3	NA	CASSPGLAGTDTQYF	TGTGCCAGCAGCCCCGGACTCGCGGGCACAGATACGCAGTATTTT
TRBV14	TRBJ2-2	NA	CASSQSGVNTGELFF	TGTGCCAGCAGCCAATCAGGGGTCAACACCGGGGAGCTGTTTTTT
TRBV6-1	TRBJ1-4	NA	CASTPKRPDEKLFF	TGTGCCAGCACGCCGAAGAGGCCGGATGAAAAACTGTTTTTT
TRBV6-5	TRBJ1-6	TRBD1	CASSGQGYNSPLHF	TGTGCCAGCAGTGGACAGGGGTATAATTCACCCCTCCACTTT
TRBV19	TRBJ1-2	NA	CASSISVGGYTF	TGTGCCAGTAGTATCTCCGTGGGCGGCTACACCTTC
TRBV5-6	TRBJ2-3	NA	CASSSGLGVVDTQYF	TGTGCCAGCAGCTCTGGACTTGGGGTGGTCGATACGCAGTATTTT
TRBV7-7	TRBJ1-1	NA	CASSLSKNTEAFF	TGTGCTAGCAGCTTATCCAAGAACACTGAAGCTTTCTTT
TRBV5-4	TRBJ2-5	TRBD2	CASSGLAGVGETQYF	TGTGCCAGCAGCGGACTAGCGGGGGTGGGTGAGACCCAGTACTTC